The 28 T cell receptor beta chains below come from one sample, sequenced in a study of CD8+ T cells in alopecia areata. Sequencing relied on a cDNA template that was reverse transcribed from extracted RNA. Here immunoSEQ multiplex PCR was the method, and the copy in TCRdb shows in-frame clones only, minus some. The sample has around 60,000 clones; 44% are singletons. The sample taken for sequencing was NKG2D-low CD8+ T cells sorted from blood. The receptor source for this set is a human donor with alopecia areata.

A word on this clone: Distinct nucleotide sequences in the sample also encode this CDR3. The J gene is TRBJ2-7, the V gene TRBV27, with 8 positions matching TRBD1. The germline gives CDR1 MNHEY, CDR2 SMNVEV (reference sequence). V shed 2 bases and J 0 bases; nucleotides not matched to a gene: 0. The CDR3 has 14 amino acids. DNA for the CDR3: TGTGCCAGCAGTTTAGGGACAGGCTCCTACGAGCAGTACTTC. Translated: CASSLGTGSYEQYF.

The V gene is TRBV7-9, the J gene TRBJ2-7; a possible D gene is TRBD1 (6 bases). Trimming took off 3 bases at V and 3 bases at J, with 12 bases between the two ends. Germline CDR1 is SEHNR and CDR2 is FQNEAQ (reference sequence). The CDR3 loop spans 14 amino acids. The CDR3 reads CASSFLPGDYEQYF. The CDR3 DNA follows: TGTGCCAGCAGCTTCCTTCCAGGGGACTACGAGCAGTACTTC.

The V call is TRBV19, the J call TRBJ2-7; 11 nucleotides agree with TRBD1. With V trimmed by 7 bases and J by 3 bases, 5 bases remained unmatched. Germline values: CDR1 LNHDA, CDR2 SQIVND (reference sequence). The CDR3 consists of 14 residues. The CDR3 sequence is CASTPGQGVYEQYF. The DNA of the CDR3 is TGTGCCAGTACACCGGGACAGGGGGTCTACGAGCAGTACTTC.

The chain has TRBV4-2 and TRBJ2-1, with 8 bases fitting TRBD2. CDR1 and CDR2 from the germline V gene are LGHNA and YNFKEQ. This CDR3 comprises 18 residues. J gave up 4 bases and V 0 bases, and 11 bases lay outside the gene matches. The CDR3: CASSQDIGRGAGYNEQFF. DNA of the CDR3: TGTGCCAGCAGCCAAGACATCGGGCGGGGGGCCGGATACAATGAGCAGTTCTTC.

This chain connects TRBV2 to TRBJ2-7, with a possible D match to TRBD1 (5 bases). The CDR3 has 12 amino acids. V lost 7 bases to trimming and J lost 1 base, with 8 bases between them. The germline gives CDR1 SNHLY, CDR2 FYNNEI. CDR3 DNA: TGTGCCAGCAAGGCAGGGTCCTACGAGCAGTACTTC. Amino acid sequence: CASKAGSYEQYF.

This clone has only a few counts. The CDR3 nucleotides are TGCGCCAGCAGCCAAGAGGGGGGAGCGACAGATACGCAGTATTTT. Its protein is CASSQEGGATDTQYF. The V and J genes are TRBV4-1 and TRBJ2-3; D possibly corresponds to TRBD2 (6 bases). The germline CDR1 and CDR2 sequences are MGHRA and YSYEKL. V dropped 0 bases and J dropped 3 bases, with 10 bases sitting between them. This CDR3 contains 15 residues.

This chain links TRBV29-1 with TRBJ2-5; a weak D match, TRBD1 (6 bases). This CDR3 contains 15 residues. V was clipped by 0 bases and J by 2 bases, with 13 bases between them. The V gene's germline CDR1 is SQVTM and CDR2 ANQGSEA. The chain's CDR3 is CSVEDRGGRQETQYF. As DNA, the CDR3 is TGCAGCGTTGAAGACAGGGGTGGCAGGCAAGAGACCCAGTACTTC.

This chain connects TRBV6-5 to TRBJ1-2, with D unresolved. CDR1 and CDR2 (germline): MNHEY, SVGAGI. This CDR3 contains 15 residues. V lost 4 bases to trimming and J lost 2 bases, with 14 bases between them. Written as DNA, the CDR3 is TGTGCCAGCAGTTCCTCCCGGGAAGCCAACTATGGCTACACCTTC. As protein: CASSSSREANYGYTF.

The count of this clone is one. The chain recombines TRBV27 with TRBJ2-7, with D perhaps matching TRBD1 or TRBD2 (5 bases each). The CDR3 sequence is 14 residues long. Germline CDR1 is MNHEY and CDR2 is SMNVEV (reference sequence). V shed 8 bases and J shed 0 bases, with 14 bases lying between them. The CDR3 region has the DNA TGTGCCAGCGGTCCCGGGACGTTCTCCTACGAGCAGTACTTC. This encodes CASGPGTFSYEQYF.

As for this clone: Sequence at one end of the junction differs from germline and may be a read error. Additional DNA sequences in this sample encode the identical CDR3. The chain is built from TRBV4-3 and TRBJ2-1, with D unclear. Per germline, CDR1 LGHNA and CDR2 YSLEER. The CDR3 runs 15 residues. The CDR3 coding sequence is TGCGCCAGCAGCCAAGATCGGGCCTCCTACAATGAGCAATTCTTC. This translates into CASSQDRASYNEQFF.

The chain recombines TRBV30 with TRBJ1-2; no clear D. Trimming took 6 bases from V and 1 from J, leaving 18 bases between them. The CDR3 is 15 amino acids. Germline loops: CDR1 GTSNPN, CDR2 SVGIG (reference sequence). CDR3 in DNA: TGTGCCTGCCTAGCCGACGGAGCCCTTAACTATGGCTACACCTTC. As protein: CACLADGALNYGYTF.

The chain joins TRBV5-4 to TRBJ2-5; D is unresolved. The J call may be wrong; the DNA end is better matched by TRBJ2-7. CDR1 is SGHNT, CDR2 YYREEE, per germline (reference sequence). The CDR3 length is 13 residues. The chain's CDR3 is CASSFYPQNEQYF. CDR3 bases: TGTGCCAGCAGCTTTTACCCCCAGAACGAGCAGTACTTC.

V gene TRBV28 combines with J gene TRBJ2-2, with D perhaps matching TRBD1 (6 bases). Germline V gene data show CDR1 as MDHEN and CDR2 as SYDVKM. Trimming shortened V by 7 bases and J by 6 bases, and 12 bases separated the two germline ends. The CDR3 has 13 residues. As DNA, the CDR3 is TGTGCCAGCACCCAGGGGCGGGCCGGGGAGCTGTTTTTT. Its protein is CASTQGRAGELFF.

The chain recombines TRBV29-1 with TRBJ1-2; D is possibly TRBD1 (6 bases). Germline V gene lookup returns CDR1 SQVTM and CDR2 ANQGSEA. Trimming removed 7 bases from V and 6 bases from J, with 18 bases in between. This CDR3 spans 13 amino acids. The CDR3 is CSAKGQGKDGYTF. In DNA form, the CDR3 reads TGCAGCGCCAAGGGTCAGGGGAAGGATGGCTACACCTTC.

This rearrangement joins TRBV27 to TRBJ1-5; 7 bases are a match to TRBD1. The CDR3 has 15 amino acids. The junction had 8 bases not matched to a gene; V was cut back by 4 bases and J by 5 bases. Germline lookup yields CDR1 MNHEY and CDR2 SMNVEV (reference sequence). The CDR3 region is CASSSLGGADQPQHF. For the CDR3, the DNA is TGTGCCAGCAGTTCCTTAGGGGGCGCCGATCAGCCCCAGCATTTT.

The rearrangement links TRBV2 to TRBJ2-3; D is undetermined. The V end was cut by 4 bases, the J end by 11 bases, with 10 bases between. The CDR3 length is 11 residues. From germline, CDR1 is SNHLY and CDR2 FYNNEI. The DNA for the CDR3 is TGTGCCAGCAGTGGCTCTGCTAGGCAGTATTTT. Translated, it gives CASSGSARQYF.

The gene calls are TRBV5-6 and TRBJ2-2; D not certain. Trimming pared 1 base from V and 5 bases from J, leaving 12 bases between. There are 15 residues in the CDR3. CDR1 is SGHDT, CDR2 YYEEEE, per germline. In DNA form, the CDR3 reads TGTGCCAGCAGCTTGTGGATAGACCTAACCGGGGAGCTGTTTTTT. Its translation is CASSLWIDLTGELFF.

The chain couples TRBV29-1 to TRBJ2-2; D not resolved. V was pared by 1 base and J by 7 bases, with 7 bases between. The CDR3 extends over 12 amino acids. Germline V gives CDR1 SQVTM, CDR2 ANQGSEA. The CDR3 nucleotides are TGCAGCGTTGAAGGGGTGGGCGGGGAGCTGTTTTTT. It codes for CSVEGVGGELFF.

This clone was counted only a few times. An end of the junction does not agree with germline; a read error may underlie this. V gene TRBV10-3 combines with J gene TRBJ2-2; D remains ambiguous. Germline V gives CDR1 ENHRY, CDR2 SYGVKD. This CDR3 comprises 14 residues. CDR3 bases: TGTGCCAGCAGTTTTGAGTGGATAACCGGGGAGCTGTTTTTT. Its protein is CASSFEWITGELFF.

The genes are TRBV7-8 and TRBJ2-1, with a possible D match to TRBD1 (5 bases). The CDR3 loop spans 14 amino acids. Trimming removed 0 bases at V and 8 bases at J, with 11 bases between. Looked up from germline, CDR1 is SGHVS and CDR2 is FQNEAQ. The CDR3 region has the DNA TGTGCCAGCAGCTTAGCAGACAGCTGGGATGAGCAGTTCTTC. Amino acid sequence: CASSLADSWDEQFF.

This clone turned up a few times. DNA for the CDR3: TGTGCCAGCAGCCCCCAGGGGGGGCCGGTTTACAATGAGCAGTTCTTC. Amino acid sequence: CASSPQGGPVYNEQFF. The chain couples TRBV7-9 to TRBJ2-1; D tentatively reads TRBD1 or TRBD2 (7 bases each). This CDR3 has 16 amino acids. With 5 bases removed from V and 4 bases from J, the gap between germline ends came to 18 bases. Germline CDR1 SEHNR, CDR2 FQNEAQ (reference sequence).

This clone was counted a few times. The rearrangement links TRBV29-1 to TRBJ1-2; the D gene is possibly TRBD1 (5 bases). Germline V gives CDR1 SQVTM, CDR2 ANQGSEA. The CDR3 covers 12 residues. V gave up 4 bases and J gave up 6 bases, with 12 bases separating them. The CDR3 loop reads CSVARRGDGYTF. The CDR3 DNA sequence: TGCAGCGTTGCCCGCAGAGGGGATGGCTACACCTTC.

The V call is TRBV29-1, the J call TRBJ2-1; D possibly corresponds to TRBD2 (5 bases). V was clipped by 3 bases and J by 6 bases, with 18 bases between them. CDR1 and CDR2 from the germline V gene are SQVTM and ANQGSEA. This CDR3 is built from 15 residues. Here the CDR3 reads CSVERLARPANEQFF. The CDR3 bases are TGCAGCGTTGAGCGTCTAGCCCGGCCGGCCAATGAGCAGTTCTTC.

The rearrangement uses TRBV9 and TRBJ2-1; D may be TRBD2 (5 bases). V dropped 2 bases and J dropped 6 bases, with 6 bases sitting between them. Looked up from germline, CDR1 is SGDLS and CDR2 is YYNGEE. The CDR3 covers 12 residues. The CDR3 DNA sequence: TGTGCCAGCAGCGTTGGGAGCAATGAGCAGTTCTTC. Encoded protein: CASSVGSNEQFF.

Turning to this clone: With a far larger clone one base away, a read error is the likely cause. The CDR3, as DNA: TGTGCCAGCAGCTCACCGACGGGAACAGATACGCAGTATTTT. It encodes CASSSPTGTDTQYF. This chain uses TRBV11-2 with TRBJ2-3, with a tentative D call TRBD2 (5 bases). The CDR3 totals 14 residues. Trimming took off 4 bases at V and 3 bases at J, with 11 bases between the two ends. Germline CDR1 reads SGHAT; CDR2 reads FQNNGV.

This rearrangement joins TRBV11-2 to TRBJ2-1, with unresolved D. Trimming stripped 0 bases from V and 5 bases from J, with 11 bases between. Germline V lookup: CDR1 SGHAT, CDR2 FQNNGV. The CDR3 is made up of 15 amino acids. CDR3 sequence (DNA): TGTGCCAGCAGCTTAGATCCTGGATACAACAATGAGCAGTTCTTC. Its protein product is CASSLDPGYNNEQFF.

The rearrangement links TRBV5-1 to TRBJ1-1, with D possibly TRBD1 on 5 matching bases. The V and J ends lost 0 bases and 5 bases respectively, with 11 bases between them. The CDR3 spans 14 residues. Germline CDR1 and CDR2: SGHRS and YFSETQ. The CDR3 region is CASSLEGVGTEAFF. CDR3 bases: TGCGCCAGCAGCTTGGAAGGGGTAGGGACTGAAGCTTTCTTT.

The chain uses TRBV4-1 and TRBJ2-7, with 7 bases lining up with TRBD1. The length of the CDR3 is 16 residues. The junction had 8 bases not matched to a gene; V was cut back by 0 bases and J by 3 bases. Germline V gene sequence: CDR1 MGHRA, CDR2 YSYEKL. DNA for the CDR3: TGCGCCAGCAGCCAAGAAGTCAATCGACAGGGCTACGAGCAGTACTTC. Translation: CASSQEVNRQGYEQYF.